This T cell receptor beta chain was captured by sequencing in a study of T cells after yellow fever vaccination. This clonotype occurred many times. The CDR3 runs 15 residues. V was shortened by 5 bases and J by 6 bases, with 15 bases between the two germline ends. Per the germline V gene, CDR1 is SGHKS and CDR2 is YYEKEE (reference sequence). By 5'RACE template switching, TCR cDNA was produced, with a universal primer site and UMIs added in the process. TCRdb fed the 5' RACE reads into MiXCR, producing one record per CDR3 protein. The profile shows 250,000 to 400,000 distinct CDR3 sequences, over 3.5% of them singletons.

The V call is TRBV5-5, the J call TRBJ1-6, with a weak D call TRBD1 (6 bases). The starting material was PBMCs, obtained 5 days after the yellow fever booster vaccination. The sequence was collected from a man in his late teens or twenties who received the YFV17D yellow fever vaccine. CDR3 sequence: CASRDQGTSNSPLHF. The CDR3 nucleotides are TGTGCCAGCAGGGATCAAGGGACAAGTAATTCACCCCTCCACTTT.